This T cell receptor (beta chain) derives from a study of cytomegalovirus exposure and HLA in healthy donors. About the research overall: The approximately 110 validation repertoires and the approximately 640 first-cohort repertoires shared a platform, a later analysis reported.

The repertoire was sequenced with immunoSEQ multiplex PCR; TCRdb's copy has only in-frame clones and lacks some. There are about 110,000 clones in the sample; roughly 88% occur only once, and approximately 3% lies in the top ten. The germline V gene has CDR1 ENHRY and CDR2 SYGVKD. This CDR3 contains 15 residues. Trimming took 2 bases from V and 7 from J; bases not matched to a gene: 9. The donors were members of the validation cohort comprising some 120 subjects, separate from the approximately 670-subject first cohort. Whole-study results and caveats: The authors confirmed in vitro that a few CMV-associated chains were specific for CMV antigens.

This clone was counted once. Its specificity is unknown. This TCR was recovered from a woman aged 18-29 years in good health and CMV-seronegative. Material for sequencing was PBMCs. V gene TRBV10-3 combines with J gene TRBJ1-2; 8 bases match TRBD1. The CDR3 protein is CAISEGWGTGGGYTF. For the CDR3, the DNA is TGTGCCATCAGTGAGGGTTGGGGGACAGGCGGTGGCTACACCTTC.